The 2 T cell receptor beta chains given below trace back to one sample, sequenced in a study of cytomegalovirus exposure and HLA in healthy donors. Amplification used 60 Vbeta primers and 13 Jbeta primers. Sequencing used immunoSEQ multiplex PCR; TCRdb keeps in-frame clones, though not all of them. The data show around 190,000 clones, 81% seen once. Sample: PBMCs. The origin of the receptors is a man between 35 and 55 years old in good health and CMV-seropositive.

This rearrangement joins TRBV6-5 to TRBJ2-3; D may be TRBD2 (5 bases). The CDR3 loop spans 13 amino acids. V was cut by 7 bases and J by 3 bases, with 11 bases left in between. In germline, CDR1 is MNHEY, CDR2 SVGAGI. The CDR3 protein is CASTIGGTDTQYF. Here the CDR3 DNA reads TGTGCCAGCACCATAGGAGGAACAGATACGCAGTATTTT.

V usage is TRBV7-8 and J usage is TRBJ2-5; 9 nucleotides match TRBD2. V lost 1 base and J lost 1; bases outside the gene matches: 7. CDR1 and CDR2 (germline): SGHVS, FQNEAQ. This CDR3 has 17 amino acids. The CDR3, as DNA: TGTGCCAGCAGCTTAGAAGGGCTAGCGGGGACCCAAGAGACCCAGTACTTC. Its protein product is CASSLEGLAGTQETQYF.